A single sample is the source of the 23 T cell receptor beta chains below, sequenced in a study of T cell repertoires in cytomegalovirus infection. Their antigens remain unidentified. Via MiXCR, TCRdb re-called the reads, giving one row per CDR3 protein. The table has around 900,000 distinct CDR3 sequences, more than 25% seen once; the top ten hold roughly an eighth. The sample in question was cultured CD8+ T cells from PBMCs, obtained from culture after CMV antigen stimulation. Source of these receptors: a human donor in good health (CMV status not recorded). Some clones in this sample may be carry-over from other donors' samples.

This clonotype appeared a few times. This sequence joins TRBV4-1 and TRBJ2-5; tentatively, D is TRBD1 (5 bases). The CDR3 length is 15 residues. Germline-derived CDR1 and CDR2 are MGHRA and YSYEKL. Trimming took off 6 bases at V and 1 base at J, with 15 bases between the two ends. The CDR3 sequence: CASRSKTETQETQYF. The CDR3 DNA sequence: TGCGCCAGCAGATCTAAGACAGAGACCCAAGAGACCCAGTACTTC.

This clonotype appeared a few times. The CDR3 spells CASIRGGAPTPNDEQFF. CDR3 bases: TGTGCCAGCATCCGAGGGGGGGCTCCGACCCCCAATGATGAGCAGTTCTTC. This chain joins TRBV14 and TRBJ2-1; D might be TRBD2 (7 bases). Germline CDR1 and CDR2: SGHDN and FVKESK. V lost 7 bases and J 8 bases, leaving 27 bases between the germline ends. The CDR3 consists of 17 residues.

This clonotype has just a few counts. The chain combines TRBV14 with TRBJ2-7; 7 bases match TRBD2. V trimming: 4 bases; J trimming: 4 bases; junction bases outside the gene matches: 10. The germline V gene has CDR1 SGHDN and CDR2 FVKESK. CDR3 length: 15 residues. In DNA form, the CDR3 reads TGTGCCAGCAGCCCCTGGGAGGGGCGGCTATACGAGCAGTACTTC. This encodes CASSPWEGRLYEQYF.

This clonotype was detected only a few times. The V gene is TRBV6-1, the J gene TRBJ2-3; D uncertain. Per the germline V gene, CDR1 is MNHNS and CDR2 is SASEGT. CDR3 length: 14 amino acids. V dropped 1 base and J dropped 4 bases, with 9 bases sitting between them. The CDR3 coding sequence is TGTGCCAGCAGTGAAGAGGGTTGGGCAGATACGCAGTATTTT. Residues: CASSEEGWADTQYF.

This chain joins TRBV28 and TRBJ1-5; unclear D gene. Looked up from germline, CDR1 is MDHEN and CDR2 is SYDVKM. CDR3 length: 15 residues. Trimming pared 3 bases from V and 2 bases from J, leaving 11 bases between. CDR3 nucleotides: TGTGCCAGCAGTTTGGGCAGGAACGGCAATCAGCCCCAGCATTTT. It is translated as CASSLGRNGNQPQHF.

This clonotype appeared a few times. The chain combines TRBV6-5 with TRBJ1-4, with D possibly being TRBD1 (6 bases). Germline assignment: CDR1 MNHEY and CDR2 SVGAGI. This CDR3 region has 14 residues. The V and J ends lost 6 bases and 7 bases respectively, with 15 bases between them. In DNA form, the CDR3 reads TGTGCCAGCAGCCCCAGGGCACAGGGTGAAAAACTGTTTTTT. Translation: CASSPRAQGEKLFF.

This sequence joins TRBV20-1 and TRBJ2-5; D not certain. The germline gives CDR1 DFQATT, CDR2 SNEGSKA (reference sequence). Deletions cut 7 bases from V and 3 bases from J, with 18 bases between. CDR3 length: 14 residues. CDR3 sequence (DNA): TGCAGTGGCAACCCCTTCCTAGAGGAAGAGACCCAGTACTTC. As protein: CSGNPFLEEETQYF.

This sequence joins TRBV19 and TRBJ2-3; 9 bases are shared with TRBD2. The CDR3 length is 15 residues. Trimming removed 3 bases from V and 4 bases from J; junction bases left unmatched: 5. Germline V lookup: CDR1 LNHDA, CDR2 SQIVND (reference sequence). The CDR3 region is CASSIEPSGADTQYF. The CDR3 bases are TGTGCCAGTAGTATCGAACCTAGCGGGGCAGATACGCAGTATTTT.

This clonotype showed up just a few times. The genes are TRBV7-6 and TRBJ1-1, with D perhaps matching TRBD1 (5 bases). The CDR3 extends over 16 amino acids. Trimming stripped 8 bases from V and 2 bases from J, with 21 bases between. The germline V gene encodes CDR1 SGHVS and CDR2 FNYEAQ. The chain's CDR3 is CASRRGWEGVNTEAFF. The CDR3 DNA reads as TGTGCCAGCCGCCGGGGATGGGAAGGGGTTAACACTGAAGCTTTCTTT.

This clonotype was counted at least ten times. The chain employs TRBV7-2 and TRBJ1-5, with a possible D match to TRBD1 (5 bases). The CDR3 is 13 residues long. Trimming left V 4 bases short and J 6 bases short, with 10 bases between. The germline V gene has CDR1 SGHTA and CDR2 FQGNSA. DNA of the CDR3: TGTGCCAGCAGCTGGGGGGGAGGTCAGCCCCAGCATTTT. Translation: CASSWGGGQPQHF.

DNA for the CDR3: TGTGCCACCAAAGGTTACGAGGGCAATGAGCAGTTCTTC. Its translation is CATKGYEGNEQFF. V is TRBV24-1 and J is TRBJ2-1, with a possible D match to TRBD2 (5 bases). With 8 bases removed from V and 6 bases from J, the gap between germline ends came to 13 bases. Germline CDR1 KGHDR, CDR2 SFDVKD. CDR3 length equals 13 residues.

The chain recombines TRBV27 with TRBJ2-7, with no clear D. The CDR3 runs 11 residues. V lost 8 bases and J lost 3, with 8 bases in between. Germline values: CDR1 MNHEY, CDR2 SMNVEV (reference sequence). The CDR3 is CASGTVYEQYV. DNA of the CDR3: TGTGCCAGCGGAACAGTCTACGAGCAGTACGTC.

For the CDR3, the DNA is TGTGCCAGCAGCTCCAATACTGGGGACACCGGGGAGCTGTTTTTT. Translated: CASSSNTGDTGELFF. J is TRBJ2-2 and V is TRBV7-8, with unresolved D. V dropped 4 bases and J dropped 3 bases, with 12 bases sitting between them. The CDR3 spans 15 residues. Germline assignment: CDR1 SGHVS and CDR2 FQNEAQ.

With regard to this clonotype: One base away lies a much larger clone, so this may be a sequencing read error. The genes are TRBV7-2 and TRBJ2-5, with D tentatively TRBD2 (5 bases). The ends were cut back, 10 bases at V and 2 bases at J, with 17 bases in the middle. Per the germline V gene, CDR1 is SGHTA and CDR2 is FQGNSA. The CDR3 runs to 14 residues. The CDR3 here is CANSSGLLQETQYF. The CDR3 DNA follows: TGTGCCAACAGTTCCGGACTGTTGCAAGAGACCCAGTACTTC.

This clonotype was seen repeatedly, ten times or more. The chain carries TRBV7-8 and TRBJ2-5; the match to TRBD2 covers 10 bases. Looked up from germline, CDR1 is SGHVS and CDR2 is FQNEAQ. V lost 5 bases to trimming and J lost 4 bases; unmatched junction nucleotides: 10. The CDR3 length is 16 residues. The CDR3 DNA sequence: TGTGCCAGCAGCCTAATTGCCAGCGGGGGGGTAGAGACCCAGTACTTC. Translated: CASSLIASGGVETQYF.

The chain recombines TRBV10-2 with TRBJ2-3; maybe TRBD2 (6 bases). The CDR3 extends over 13 amino acids. Germline V CDR1 and CDR2: WSHSY, SAAADI. The V gene lost 7 bases and the J gene lost 6 bases, with 14 bases spanning the gap. The CDR3 bases are TGCGCCAGCAAGGTGGGGGGTGGGGATACGCAGTATTTT. Protein sequence: CASKVGGGDTQYF.

J is TRBJ2-2 and V is TRBV4-1; no definite D call. Germline-derived CDR1 and CDR2 are MGHRA and YSYEKL. The CDR3 is made up of 15 amino acids. V was clipped by 3 bases and J by 2 bases, with 10 bases between them. The CDR3 loop reads CASSHTDLNTGELFF. The DNA of the CDR3 is TGCGCCAGCAGCCATACGGACCTTAACACCGGGGAGCTGTTTTTT.

The V call is TRBV5-1, the J call TRBJ2-5; a possible D gene is TRBD2 (6 bases). V gave up 2 bases and J gave up 2 bases, with 19 bases separating them. The germline gives CDR1 SGHRS, CDR2 YFSETQ. The CDR3 runs 17 residues. The CDR3 loop reads CASSFGLARSGQETQYF. CDR3 DNA sequence: TGCGCCAGCAGCTTCGGGCTAGCGAGGAGTGGGCAAGAGACCCAGTACTTC.

This clonotype was recorded once. The chain recombines TRBV19 with TRBJ2-7; unclear D gene. This CDR3 spans 12 amino acids. The ends were cut back, 3 bases at V and 3 bases at J, with 6 bases in the middle. Germline V CDR1 and CDR2: LNHDA, SQIVND (reference sequence). The CDR3 reads CASSMYGYEQYF. CDR3 sequence (DNA): TGTGCCAGTAGTATGTATGGCTACGAGCAGTACTTC. The full variable domain, its missing parts supplied by reference TRBV19 and TRBJ2-7, is DGGITQSPKYLFRKEGQNVTLSCEQNLNHDAMYWYRQDPGQGLRLIYYSQIVNDFQKGDIAEGYSVSREKKESFPLTVTSAQKNPTAFYLCASSMYGYEQYFGPGTRLTVT.

In its sample, this clonotype was seen a few times. This sequence joins TRBV27 and TRBJ1-6; D might be TRBD1 (5 bases). This CDR3 is 16 amino acids long. Per the germline V gene, CDR1 is MNHEY and CDR2 is SMNVEV (reference sequence). V lost 5 bases, J lost 0 bases, and 11 bases lay in between. CDR3 nucleotides: TGTGCCAGCAGTCTCACGACAGACTCCTATAATTCACCCCTCCACTTT. Protein: CASSLTTDSYNSPLHF.

In its sample, this clonotype was seen a few times. This chain joins TRBV6-4 and TRBJ1-5, with no clear D. Germline lookup yields CDR1 MRHNA and CDR2 SNTAGT. The CDR3 totals 18 residues. V lost 0 bases and J 2 bases, leaving 17 bases between the germline ends. The CDR3 loop is CASSDSSLSARGNQPQHF. For the CDR3, the DNA is TGTGCCAGCAGTGACTCGAGTCTGTCGGCTCGGGGCAATCAGCCCCAGCATTTT.

V gene TRBV28 combines with J gene TRBJ1-5; weak D call: TRBD1 (6 bases). Deletions cut 3 bases from V and 0 bases from J, with 9 bases between. The CDR3 spans 15 residues. Looked up from germline, CDR1 is MDHEN and CDR2 is SYDVKM. This CDR3 is CASSLMDSSNQPQHF. CDR3 DNA: TGTGCCAGCAGTTTGATGGACAGTAGCAATCAGCCCCAGCATTTT.

This clonotype was counted ten times or more. This rearrangement joins TRBV7-8 to TRBJ2-2, with TRBD2 as a possible D gene (5 bases). The CDR3 spans 15 residues. Germline CDR1 SGHVS, CDR2 FQNEAQ. V lost 3 bases and J lost 0, with 8 bases in between. The CDR3 reads CASSFRTANTGELFF. The CDR3 DNA sequence: TGTGCCAGCAGCTTCCGGACTGCGAACACCGGGGAGCTGTTTTTT. The complete variable domain, with remaining parts taken from reference TRBV7-8 and TRBJ2-2, reads GAGVSQSPRYKVAKRGQDVALRCDPISGHVSLFWYQQALGQGPEFLTYFQNEAQLDKSGLPSDRFFAERPEGSVSTLKIQRTQQEDSAVYLCASSFRTANTGELFFGEGSRLTVL.